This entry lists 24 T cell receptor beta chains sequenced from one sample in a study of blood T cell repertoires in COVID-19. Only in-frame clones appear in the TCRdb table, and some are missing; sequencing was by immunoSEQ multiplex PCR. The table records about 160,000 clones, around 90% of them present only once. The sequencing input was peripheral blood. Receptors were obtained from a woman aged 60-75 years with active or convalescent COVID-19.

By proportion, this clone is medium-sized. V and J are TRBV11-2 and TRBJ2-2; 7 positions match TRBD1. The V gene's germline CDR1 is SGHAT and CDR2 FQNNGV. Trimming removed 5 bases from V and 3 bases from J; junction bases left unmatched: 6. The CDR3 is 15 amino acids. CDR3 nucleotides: TGTGCCAGCAGCCGGAACACAGGGGACACCGGGGAGCTGTTTTTT. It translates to CASSRNTGDTGELFF. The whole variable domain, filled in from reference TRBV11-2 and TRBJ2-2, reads EAGVAQSPRYKIIEKRQSVAFWCNPISGHATLYWYQQILGQGPKLLIQFQNNGVVDDSQLPKDRFSAERLKGVDSTLKIQPAKLEDSAVYLCASSRNTGDTGELFFGEGSRLTVL.

The CDR3: CAWSVGSGGGYEQYF. The CDR3 DNA reads TGTGCCTGGAGTGTAGGTTCGGGGGGCGGCTACGAGCAGTACTTC. The chain employs TRBV30 and TRBJ2-7, with a weak D call TRBD2 (7 bases). This CDR3 is built from 15 residues. V gave up 0 bases and J gave up 3 bases, with 15 bases separating them. The germline CDR1 and CDR2 sequences are GTSNPN and SVGIG (reference sequence).

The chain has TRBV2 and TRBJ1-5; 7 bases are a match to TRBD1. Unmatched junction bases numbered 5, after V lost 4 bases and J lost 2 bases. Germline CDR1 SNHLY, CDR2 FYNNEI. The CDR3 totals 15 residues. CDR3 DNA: TGTGCCAGCAGTGGGCCGCAGGGGGGCAATCAGCCCCAGCATTTT. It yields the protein CASSGPQGGNQPQHF.

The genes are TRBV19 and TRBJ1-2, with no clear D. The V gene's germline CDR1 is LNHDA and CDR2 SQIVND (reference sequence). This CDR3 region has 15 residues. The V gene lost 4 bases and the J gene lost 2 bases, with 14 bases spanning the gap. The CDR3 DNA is TGTGCCAGTAGTACCCGCCGGACGGGAAACTATGGCTACACCTTC. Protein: CASSTRRTGNYGYTF.

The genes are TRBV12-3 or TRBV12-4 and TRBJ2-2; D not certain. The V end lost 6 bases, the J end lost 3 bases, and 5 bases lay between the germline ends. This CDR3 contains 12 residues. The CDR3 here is CASRSDTGELFF. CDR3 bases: TGTGCCAGCAGGTCTGACACCGGGGAGCTGTTTTTT.

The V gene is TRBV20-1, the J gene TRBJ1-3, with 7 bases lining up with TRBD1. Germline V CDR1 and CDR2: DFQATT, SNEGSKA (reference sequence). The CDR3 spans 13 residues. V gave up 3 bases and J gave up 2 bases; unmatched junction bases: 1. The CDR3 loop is CSASGTAGNTIYF. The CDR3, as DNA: TGCAGTGCTAGTGGGACAGCTGGAAACACCATATATTTT.

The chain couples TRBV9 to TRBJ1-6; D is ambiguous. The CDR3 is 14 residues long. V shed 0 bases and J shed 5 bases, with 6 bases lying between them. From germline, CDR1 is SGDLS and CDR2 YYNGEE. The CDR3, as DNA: TGTGCCAGCAGCGTAGTCGGGGATAATTCACCCCTCCACTTT. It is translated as CASSVVGDNSPLHF.

The CDR3 sequence: CASSQGSGQGRGYTF. CDR3 nucleotide sequence: TGCGCCAGCAGCCAAGGCTCGGGACAGGGGAGAGGCTACACCTTC. The rearrangement uses TRBV4-1 and TRBJ1-2; TRBD1 matches 10 bases. V dropped 1 base and J dropped 8; count of bases not matched to a gene: 7. This CDR3 is 15 amino acids long. Germline-derived CDR1 and CDR2 are MGHRA and YSYEKL.

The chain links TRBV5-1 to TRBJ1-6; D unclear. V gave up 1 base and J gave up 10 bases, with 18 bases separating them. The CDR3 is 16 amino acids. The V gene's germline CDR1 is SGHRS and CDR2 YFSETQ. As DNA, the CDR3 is TGCGCCAGCAGCTTGTGGGGAAACGGGGAGGGATCACCCCTCCACTTT. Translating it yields CASSLWGNGEGSPLHF.

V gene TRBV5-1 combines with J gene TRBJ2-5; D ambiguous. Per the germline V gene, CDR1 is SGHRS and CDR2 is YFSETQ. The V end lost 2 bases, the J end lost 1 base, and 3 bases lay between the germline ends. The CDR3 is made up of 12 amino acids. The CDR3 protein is CASSFGQETQYF. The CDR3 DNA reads TGCGCCAGCAGCTTCGGCCAAGAGACCCAGTACTTC.

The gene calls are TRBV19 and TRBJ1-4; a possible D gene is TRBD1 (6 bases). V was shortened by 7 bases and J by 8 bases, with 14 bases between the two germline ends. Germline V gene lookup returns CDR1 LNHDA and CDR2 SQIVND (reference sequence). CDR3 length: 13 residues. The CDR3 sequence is CASTKGVEEKLFF. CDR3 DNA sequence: TGTGCCAGTACGAAGGGGGTAGAAGAAAAACTGTTTTTT.

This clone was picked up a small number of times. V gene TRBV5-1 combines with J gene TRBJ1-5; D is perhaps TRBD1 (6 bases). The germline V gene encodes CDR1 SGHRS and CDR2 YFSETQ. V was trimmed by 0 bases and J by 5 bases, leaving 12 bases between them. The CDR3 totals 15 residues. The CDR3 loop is CASSLVGGRDQPQHF. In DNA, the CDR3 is TGCGCCAGCAGCTTGGTCGGGGGGCGCGATCAGCCCCAGCATTTT.

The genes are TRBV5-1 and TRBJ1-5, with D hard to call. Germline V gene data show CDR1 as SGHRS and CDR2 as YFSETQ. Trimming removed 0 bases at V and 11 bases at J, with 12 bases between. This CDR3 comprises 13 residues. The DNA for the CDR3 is TGCGCCAGCAGCTTGGATGAGGGATCTTCCCAGCATTTT. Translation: CASSLDEGSSQHF. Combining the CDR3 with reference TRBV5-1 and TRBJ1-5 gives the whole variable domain KAGVTQTPRYLIKTRGQQVTLSCSPISGHRSVSWYQQTPGQGLQFLFEYFSETQRNKGNFPGRFSGRQFSNSRSEMNVSTLELGDSALYLCASSLDEGSSQHFGDGTRLSIL.

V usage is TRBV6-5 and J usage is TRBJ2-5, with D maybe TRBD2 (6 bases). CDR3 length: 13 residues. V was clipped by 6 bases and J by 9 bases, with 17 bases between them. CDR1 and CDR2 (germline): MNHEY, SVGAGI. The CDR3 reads CASRVGLAVAQYF. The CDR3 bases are TGTGCCAGCAGGGTGGGACTGGCCGTGGCCCAGTACTTC.

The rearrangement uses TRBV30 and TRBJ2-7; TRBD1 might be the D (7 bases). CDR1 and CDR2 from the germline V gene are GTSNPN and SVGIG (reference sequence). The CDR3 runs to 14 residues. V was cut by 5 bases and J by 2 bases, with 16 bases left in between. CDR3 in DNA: TGTGCCTGGTCCCGCGGGACAGATACCTACGAGCAGTACTTC. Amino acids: CAWSRGTDTYEQYF.

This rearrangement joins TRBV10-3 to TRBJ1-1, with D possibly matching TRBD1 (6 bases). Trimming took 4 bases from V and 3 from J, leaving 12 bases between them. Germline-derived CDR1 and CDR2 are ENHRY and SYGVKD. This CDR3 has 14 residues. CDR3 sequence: CAISGEGGHTEAFF. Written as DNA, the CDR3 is TGTGCCATCAGTGGAGAGGGGGGGCACACTGAAGCTTTCTTT.

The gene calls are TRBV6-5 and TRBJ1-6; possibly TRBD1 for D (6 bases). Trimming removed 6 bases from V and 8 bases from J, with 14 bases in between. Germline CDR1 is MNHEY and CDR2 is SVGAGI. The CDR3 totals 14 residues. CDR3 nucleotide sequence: TGTGCCAGCAGAGTTTTAGGGGGGGATTCACCCCTCCACTTT. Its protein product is CASRVLGGDSPLHF.

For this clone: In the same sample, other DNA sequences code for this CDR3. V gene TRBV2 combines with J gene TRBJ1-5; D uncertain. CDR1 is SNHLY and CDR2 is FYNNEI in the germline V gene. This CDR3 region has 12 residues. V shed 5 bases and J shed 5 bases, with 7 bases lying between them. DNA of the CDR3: TGTGCCAGCAGTTTAGAAGATCAGCCCCAGCATTTT. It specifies CASSLEDQPQHF.

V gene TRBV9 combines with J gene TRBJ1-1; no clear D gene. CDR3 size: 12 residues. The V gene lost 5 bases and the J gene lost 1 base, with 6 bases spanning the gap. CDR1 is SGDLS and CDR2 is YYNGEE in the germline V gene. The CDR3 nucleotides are TGTGCCAGCAGTGAGGAGAACACTGAAGCTTTCTTT. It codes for CASSEENTEAFF.

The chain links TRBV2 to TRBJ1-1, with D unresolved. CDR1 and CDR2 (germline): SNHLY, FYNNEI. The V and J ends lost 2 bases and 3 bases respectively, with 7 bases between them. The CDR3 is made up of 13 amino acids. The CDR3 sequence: CASSELGDTEAFF. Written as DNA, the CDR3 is TGTGCCAGCAGTGAATTGGGAGACACTGAAGCTTTCTTT.

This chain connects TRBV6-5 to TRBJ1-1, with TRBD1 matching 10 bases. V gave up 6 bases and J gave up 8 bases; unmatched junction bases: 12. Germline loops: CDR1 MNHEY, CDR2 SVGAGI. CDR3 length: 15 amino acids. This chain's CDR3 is CASSRQGAQAPEAFF. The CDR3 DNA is TGTGCCAGCAGCCGACAGGGGGCGCAAGCTCCCGAAGCTTTCTTT.

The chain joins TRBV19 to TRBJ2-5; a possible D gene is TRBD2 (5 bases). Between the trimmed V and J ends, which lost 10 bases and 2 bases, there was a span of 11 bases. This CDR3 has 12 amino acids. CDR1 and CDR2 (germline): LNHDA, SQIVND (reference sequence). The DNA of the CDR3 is TGTGCCACCGCGGGCTGGCAAGAGACCCAGTACTTC. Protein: CATAGWQETQYF.

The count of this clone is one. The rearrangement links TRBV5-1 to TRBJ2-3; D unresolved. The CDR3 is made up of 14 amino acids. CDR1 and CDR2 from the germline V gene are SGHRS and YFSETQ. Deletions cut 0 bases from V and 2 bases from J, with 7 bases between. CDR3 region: CASSLGQPTDTQYF. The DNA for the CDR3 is TGCGCCAGCAGCTTGGGACAACCCACAGATACGCAGTATTTT. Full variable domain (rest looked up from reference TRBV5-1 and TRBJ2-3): KAGVTQTPRYLIKTRGQQVTLSCSPISGHRSVSWYQQTPGQGLQFLFEYFSETQRNKGNFPGRFSGRQFSNSRSEMNVSTLELGDSALYLCASSLGQPTDTQYFGPGTRLTVL.

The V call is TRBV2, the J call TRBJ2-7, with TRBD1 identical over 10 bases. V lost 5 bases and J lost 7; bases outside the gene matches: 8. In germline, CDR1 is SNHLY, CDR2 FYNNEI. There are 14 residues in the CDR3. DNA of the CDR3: TGTGCCAGCAGTCTCCGGGACAGGGGCTGGGAGCAGTACTTC. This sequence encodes CASSLRDRGWEQYF.